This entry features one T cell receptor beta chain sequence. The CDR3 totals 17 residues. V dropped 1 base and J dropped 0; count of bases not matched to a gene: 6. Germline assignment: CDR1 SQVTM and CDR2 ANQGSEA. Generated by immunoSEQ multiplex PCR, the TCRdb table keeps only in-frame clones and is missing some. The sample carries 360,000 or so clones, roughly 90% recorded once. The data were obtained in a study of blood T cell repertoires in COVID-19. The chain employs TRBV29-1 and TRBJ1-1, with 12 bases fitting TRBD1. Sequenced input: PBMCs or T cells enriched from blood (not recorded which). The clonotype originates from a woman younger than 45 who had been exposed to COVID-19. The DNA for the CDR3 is TGCAGCGTTGAAGGGGGGACAGGGGGCCGGCTGAACACTGAAGCTTTCTTT. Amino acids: CSVEGGTGGRLNTEAFF.